This T cell receptor beta chain appears in the sequencing data of a study of human T cells and chemical hapten exposure. Study context: Skin of the upper inner arm, approximately 2 cm by approximately 2 cm, received 2% DPC for sensitization. Study-wide points: The presence of alopecia in the donors means their immune response may differ from healthy people's.

The CDR3 runs to 11 residues. V lost 5 bases and J lost 8; bases outside the gene matches: 4. CDR1 DFQATT and CDR2 SNEGSKA come from the germline V gene (reference sequence). The sample's time point: patch test 1, 2 weeks after DPC sensitization. The treatment denotes: therapeutic diphenylcyclopropenone sensitization with weekly scalp DPC. Sequencing started from total RNA isolated from unfractionated whole blood. The sample holds many counts of this clonotype. The antigen is undetermined. A single record per CDR3 protein comes from TCRdb applying MiXCR to the RACE reads. The sample contains about 14,000 distinct CDR3 sequences, 15% to 20% of which appear only once.

J is TRBJ1-1 and V is TRBV20-1; 8 nucleotides align to TRBD1. This specimen consisted of whole blood, obtained in connection with sensitization to the hapten diphenylcyclopropenone (DPC). The receptor comes from a woman in her twenties or thirties with alopecia areata. Some clones in this sample may be carry-over from other donors' samples. CDR3 region: CSAGDRGEAFF. As DNA, the CDR3 is TGCAGTGCTGGCGACAGGGGAGAAGCTTTCTTT.